Each of the 13 T cell receptor beta chains below was sequenced from the same sample in a study of cytomegalovirus exposure and HLA in healthy donors. PCR involved 60 Vbeta and 13 Jbeta primers. Sequencing was performed with immunoSEQ multiplex PCR; in TCRdb, only in-frame clones are kept and a portion is missing. The data contain 150,000 to 200,000 clones, approximately 84% of them singletons. Sequencing input: PBMCs. The source of these receptors is a man aged 25-45 years in good health and CMV-seropositive.

The chain combines TRBV27 with TRBJ2-1, with TRBD1 matching 8 bases. Unmatched junction bases numbered 18, after V lost 5 bases and J lost 3 bases. The CDR3 extends over 19 amino acids. Germline V gene lookup returns CDR1 MNHEY and CDR2 SMNVEV (reference sequence). The CDR3 DNA reads as TGTGCCAGCAGTAGCCAGCCCCGACAGGGGCCGGCTAACTACAATGAGCAGTTCTTC. Translating it yields CASSSQPRQGPANYNEQFF.

In its sample, this clone was seen a few times. The chain links TRBV7-9 to TRBJ2-7; possibly TRBD2 for D (6 bases). CDR3 size: 15 residues. V lost 10 bases to trimming and J lost 0 bases, with 19 bases between them. Germline V lookup: CDR1 SEHNR, CDR2 FQNEAQ (reference sequence). CDR3 region: CATQKVAGPSYEQYF. The CDR3, as DNA: TGTGCCACCCAAAAGGTCGCGGGACCCTCCTACGAGCAGTACTTC.

The rearrangement uses TRBV4-3 and TRBJ1-5; D is undetermined. Germline V CDR1 and CDR2: LGHNA, YSLEER. The CDR3 has 15 residues. The germline V and J ends were trimmed by 0 bases and 4 bases, with 10 bases remaining between them. CDR3 DNA sequence: TGCGCCAGCAGCCAAGATCGGTCTCGGAATCAGCCCCAGCATTTT. Translating it yields CASSQDRSRNQPQHF.

In its sample, this clone was seen a few times. The chain joins TRBV10-2 to TRBJ1-1, with no clear D. The CDR3 runs to 12 residues. CDR1 and CDR2 (germline): WSHSY, SAAADI. The germline V and J ends were trimmed by 6 bases and 0 bases, with 5 bases remaining between them. This CDR3 reads CASSRVNTEAFF. In nucleotides, the CDR3 is TGCGCCAGCAGCCGGGTGAACACTGAAGCTTTCTTT.

The J gene is TRBJ1-5, the V gene TRBV6-5; D gene unclear. The CDR3 extends over 13 amino acids. V was shortened by 5 bases and J by 0 bases, with 5 bases between the two germline ends. The germline V gene has CDR1 MNHEY and CDR2 SVGAGI. The CDR3 here is CASSRASNQPQHF. The CDR3 DNA sequence: TGTGCCAGCAGTCGAGCTAGCAATCAGCCCCAGCATTTT.

CDR3 sequence reads: CASSAWGGLAGGEQYV. The CDR3 coding sequence is TGTGCCAGCAGTGCATGGGGGGGACTAGCGGGAGGCGAGCAGTACGTC. This chain joins TRBV11-3 and TRBJ2-7; 15 nucleotides match TRBD2. Unmatched junction bases numbered 9, after V lost 6 bases and J lost 6 bases. The CDR3 totals 16 residues. CDR1 SGHNT and CDR2 YENEEA come from the germline V gene.

The rearrangement links TRBV19 to TRBJ1-6; 12 bases are a match to TRBD1. V was pared by 4 bases and J by 10 bases, with 11 bases of the junction left unmatched. Germline CDR1 reads LNHDA; CDR2 reads SQIVND (reference sequence). The CDR3 length is 17 residues. DNA for the CDR3: TGTGCCAGTAGTAATCCGGGACAGGGGGCGCGGGAATCACCCCTCCACTTT. Protein product: CASSNPGQGARESPLHF.

This clone was found a few times. The V gene is TRBV4-3, the J gene TRBJ2-2; perhaps TRBD2 as D (6 bases). This CDR3 is 14 amino acids long. Germline values: CDR1 LGHNA, CDR2 YSLEER. V gave up 3 bases and J gave up 5 bases, with 10 bases separating them. The CDR3 nucleotides are TGCGCCAGCAGCCAGGCGGGGCAGACCGGGGAGCTGTTTTTT. Translated, it gives CASSQAGQTGELFF.

The chain uses TRBV19 and TRBJ2-1; D perhaps matches TRBD2 (6 bases). The CDR3 is made up of 16 amino acids. CDR1 is LNHDA, CDR2 SQIVND, per germline (reference sequence). With 5 bases removed from V and 2 bases from J, the gap between germline ends came to 16 bases. DNA of the CDR3: TGTGCCAGTAGTGCCTCTCCCGGCGGGGCCTACAATGAGCAGTTCTTC. Its protein product is CASSASPGGAYNEQFF.

There are a few counts of this clone. The chain carries TRBV5-1 and TRBJ2-5; 7 bases align to TRBD2. Trimming at V came to 3 bases and at J to 3 bases, leaving 11 bases not matched to a gene. The CDR3 length is 16 residues. Looked up from germline, CDR1 is SGHRS and CDR2 is YFSETQ. The CDR3 sequence: CASSSAGSGTEETQYF. The DNA of the CDR3 is TGCGCCAGCAGCTCCGCGGGGAGCGGGACCGAAGAGACCCAGTACTTC.

V usage is TRBV5-4 and J usage is TRBJ2-3, with D unresolved. Germline lookup yields CDR1 SGHNT and CDR2 YYREEE (reference sequence). V was cut by 3 bases and J by 1 base, with 3 bases left in between. CDR3 length: 12 amino acids. CDR3: CASSSGTDTQYF. The CDR3 coding sequence is TGTGCCAGCAGCTCTGGCACAGATACGCAGTATTTT.

A single count supports this clone. V is TRBV29-1 and J is TRBJ1-2; 7 bases match TRBD1. CDR3 length: 12 residues. CDR1 SQVTM and CDR2 ANQGSEA come from the germline V gene. V gave up 7 bases and J gave up 2 bases; unmatched junction bases: 4. The CDR3 DNA follows: TGCAGCGACAAGACAGGGAACTATGGCTACACCTTC. Translating it yields CSDKTGNYGYTF.

The V call is TRBV7-9, the J call TRBJ1-5; D ambiguous. Germline V gives CDR1 SEHNR, CDR2 FQNEAQ (reference sequence). This CDR3 spans 15 amino acids. Between the trimmed V and J ends, which lost 1 base and 0 bases, there was a span of 7 bases. This CDR3 reads CASSLDGDSNQPQHF. DNA for the CDR3: TGTGCCAGCAGCTTAGACGGGGATAGCAATCAGCCCCAGCATTTT.